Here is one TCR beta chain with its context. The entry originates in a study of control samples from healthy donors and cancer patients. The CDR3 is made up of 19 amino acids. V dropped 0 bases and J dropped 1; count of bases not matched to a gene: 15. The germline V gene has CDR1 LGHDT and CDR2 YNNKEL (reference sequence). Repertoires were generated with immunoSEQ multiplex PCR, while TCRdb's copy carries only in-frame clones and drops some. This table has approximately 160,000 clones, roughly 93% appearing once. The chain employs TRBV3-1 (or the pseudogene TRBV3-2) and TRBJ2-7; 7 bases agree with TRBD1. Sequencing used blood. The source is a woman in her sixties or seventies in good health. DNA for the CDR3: TGTGCCAGCAGCCAAGATATCCGAGCCGAGGGGGCGGTATCCTACGAGCAGTACTTC. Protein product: CASSQDIRAEGAVSYEQYF.